This passage covers 3 T cell receptor beta chains from one sample sequenced in a study of shared clonotypes between healthy human individuals. Profiling relied on immunoSEQ multiplex PCR, and the TCRdb table lists in-frame clones only, not all of them. The sample includes approximately 1.5 million clones, approximately 98.5% of them seen just once. Sequencing input: naive CD4+ T cells sorted from blood. Subset in this sample: CD45RA+ positively selected. Receptor source: a man between 25 and 39 years old in good health.

The chain carries TRBV6-5 and TRBJ2-1; 8 bases align to TRBD2. V shed 6 bases and J 9 bases; nucleotides not matched to a gene: 16. The CDR3 contains 16 residues. The germline V gene has CDR1 MNHEY and CDR2 SVGAGI. CDR3 in amino acids: CASSYLGVKRELEQFF. CDR3 nucleotide sequence: TGTGCCAGCAGCTACCTGGGTGTAAAGCGGGAGCTTGAGCAGTTCTTC.

V is TRBV7-2 and J is TRBJ2-1; 8 bases fit TRBD2. The J segment lost 3 bases and the V segment lost 4 bases, leaving 11 bases of the junction unmatched. The CDR3 has 17 residues. The germline CDR1 and CDR2 sequences are SGHTA and FQGNSA. Here the CDR3 DNA reads TGTGCCAGCAGCTCTTTAATCAGCGGGAGTAGCTACAATGAGCAGTTCTTC. It translates to CASSSLISGSSYNEQFF. Using reference TRBV7-2 and TRBJ2-1 for the parts outside the CDR3, the full variable domain is GAGVSQSPSNKVTEKGKDVELRCDPISGHTALYWYRQSLGQGLEFLIYFQGNSAPDKSGLPSDRFSAERTGGSVSTLTIQRTQQEDSAVYLCASSSLISGSSYNEQFFGPGTRLTVL.

This rearrangement joins TRBV19 to TRBJ2-1; D is undetermined. V was shortened by 3 bases and J by 2 bases, with 8 bases between the two germline ends. CDR1 is LNHDA, CDR2 SQIVND, per germline (reference sequence). CDR3 length: 14 residues. The CDR3 sequence: CASSIVATYNEQFF. The CDR3 nucleotides are TGTGCCAGTAGTATCGTGGCGACCTACAATGAGCAGTTCTTC.